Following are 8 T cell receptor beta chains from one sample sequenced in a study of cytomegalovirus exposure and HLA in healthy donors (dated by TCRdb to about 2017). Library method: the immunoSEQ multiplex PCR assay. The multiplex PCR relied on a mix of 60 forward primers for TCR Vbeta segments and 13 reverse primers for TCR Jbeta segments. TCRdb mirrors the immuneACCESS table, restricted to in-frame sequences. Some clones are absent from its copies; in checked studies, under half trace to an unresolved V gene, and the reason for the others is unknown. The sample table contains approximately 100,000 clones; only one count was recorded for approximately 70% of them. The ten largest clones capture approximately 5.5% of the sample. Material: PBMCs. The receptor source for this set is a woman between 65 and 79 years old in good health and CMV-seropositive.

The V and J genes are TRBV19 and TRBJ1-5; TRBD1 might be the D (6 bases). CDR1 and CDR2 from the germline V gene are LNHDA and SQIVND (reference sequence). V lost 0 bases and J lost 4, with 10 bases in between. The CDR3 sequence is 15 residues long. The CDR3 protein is CASSIEQGQNQPQHF. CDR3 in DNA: TGTGCCAGTAGTATAGAACAGGGACAAAATCAGCCCCAGCATTTT.

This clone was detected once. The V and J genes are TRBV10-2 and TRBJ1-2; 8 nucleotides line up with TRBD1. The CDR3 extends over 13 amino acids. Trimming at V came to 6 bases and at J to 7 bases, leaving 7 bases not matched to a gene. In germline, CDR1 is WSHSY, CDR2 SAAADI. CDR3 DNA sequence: TGCGCCAGCAGAGACAGGGGAGGAGGTGGCTACACCTTC. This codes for CASRDRGGGGYTF.

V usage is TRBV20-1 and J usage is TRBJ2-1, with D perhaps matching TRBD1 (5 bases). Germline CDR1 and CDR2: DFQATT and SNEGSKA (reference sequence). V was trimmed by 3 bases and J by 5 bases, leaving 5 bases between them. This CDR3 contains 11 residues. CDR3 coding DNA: TGCAGTGCTAGGGACAACAATGAGCAGTTCTTC. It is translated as CSARDNNEQFF.

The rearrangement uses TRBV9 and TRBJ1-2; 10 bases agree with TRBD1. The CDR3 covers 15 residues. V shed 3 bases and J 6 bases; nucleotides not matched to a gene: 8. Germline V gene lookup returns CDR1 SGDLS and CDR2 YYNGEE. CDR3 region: CASSETGGAGHGYTF. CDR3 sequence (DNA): TGTGCCAGCAGCGAGACAGGGGGCGCAGGGCATGGCTACACCTTC. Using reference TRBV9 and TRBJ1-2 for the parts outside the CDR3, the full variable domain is DSGVTQTPKHLITATGQRVTLRCSPRSGDLSVYWYQQSLDQGLQFLIQYYNGEERAKGNILERFSAQQFPDLHSELNLSSLELGDSALYFCASSETGGAGHGYTFGSGTRLTVV.

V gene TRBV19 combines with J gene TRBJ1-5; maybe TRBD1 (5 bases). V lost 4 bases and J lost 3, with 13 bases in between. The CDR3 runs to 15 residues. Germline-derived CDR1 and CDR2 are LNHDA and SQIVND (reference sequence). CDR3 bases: TGTGCCAGTAGTAGACCTCGACAGTACAATCAGCCCCAGCATTTT. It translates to CASSRPRQYNQPQHF.

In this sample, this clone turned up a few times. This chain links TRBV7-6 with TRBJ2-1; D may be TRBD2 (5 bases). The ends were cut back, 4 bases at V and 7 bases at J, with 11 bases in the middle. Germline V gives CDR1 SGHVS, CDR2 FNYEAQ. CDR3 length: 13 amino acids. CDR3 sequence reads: CASSSDRGNEQFF. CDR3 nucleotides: TGTGCCAGCAGCTCCGACCGAGGGAATGAGCAGTTCTTC.

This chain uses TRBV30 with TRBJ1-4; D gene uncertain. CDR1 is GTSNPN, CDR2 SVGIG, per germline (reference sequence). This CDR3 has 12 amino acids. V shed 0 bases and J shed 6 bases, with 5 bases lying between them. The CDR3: CAWSVSDEKLFF. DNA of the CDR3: TGTGCCTGGAGTGTGTCAGATGAAAAACTGTTTTTT.

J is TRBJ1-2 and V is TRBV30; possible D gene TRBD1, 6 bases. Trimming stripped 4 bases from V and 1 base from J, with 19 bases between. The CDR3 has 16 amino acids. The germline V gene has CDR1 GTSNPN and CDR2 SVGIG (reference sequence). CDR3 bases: TGTGCCTGGATCTCGCAGGGGAATACGCGTAACTATGGCTACACCTTC. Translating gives CAWISQGNTRNYGYTF.